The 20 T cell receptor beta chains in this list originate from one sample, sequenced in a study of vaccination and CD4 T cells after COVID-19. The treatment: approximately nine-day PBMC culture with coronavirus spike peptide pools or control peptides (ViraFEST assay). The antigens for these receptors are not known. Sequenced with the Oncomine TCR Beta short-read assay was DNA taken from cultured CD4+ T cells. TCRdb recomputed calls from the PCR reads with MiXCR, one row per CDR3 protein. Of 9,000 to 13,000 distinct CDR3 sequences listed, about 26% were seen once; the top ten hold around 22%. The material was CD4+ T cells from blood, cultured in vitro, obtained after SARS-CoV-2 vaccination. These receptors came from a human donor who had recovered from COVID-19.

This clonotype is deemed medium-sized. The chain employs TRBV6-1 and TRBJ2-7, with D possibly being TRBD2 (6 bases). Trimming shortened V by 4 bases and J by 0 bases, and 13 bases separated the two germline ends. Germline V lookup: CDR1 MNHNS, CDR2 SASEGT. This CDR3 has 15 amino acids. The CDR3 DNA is TGTGCCAGCAGTGTCCTTTCTAGCGACTCCTACGAGCAGTACTTC. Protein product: CASSVLSSDSYEQYF.

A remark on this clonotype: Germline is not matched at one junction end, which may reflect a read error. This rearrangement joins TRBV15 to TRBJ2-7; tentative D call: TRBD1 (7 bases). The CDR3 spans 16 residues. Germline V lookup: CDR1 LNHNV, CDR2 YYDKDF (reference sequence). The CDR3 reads CATSRDPEGASSEQYF. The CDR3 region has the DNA TGTGCCACCAGCAGAGATCCGGAGGGGGCATCCTCCGAGCAGTACTTC.

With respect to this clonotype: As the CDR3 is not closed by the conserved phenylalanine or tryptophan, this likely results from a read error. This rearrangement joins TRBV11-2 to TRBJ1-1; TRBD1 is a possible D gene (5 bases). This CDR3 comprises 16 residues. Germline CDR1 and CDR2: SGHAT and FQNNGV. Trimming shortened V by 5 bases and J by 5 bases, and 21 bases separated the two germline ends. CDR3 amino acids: CASSPRLMGGGTEAFY. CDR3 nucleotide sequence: TGTGCCAGCAGCCCACGCCTAATGGGGGGAGGGACTGAAGCTTTCTAT.

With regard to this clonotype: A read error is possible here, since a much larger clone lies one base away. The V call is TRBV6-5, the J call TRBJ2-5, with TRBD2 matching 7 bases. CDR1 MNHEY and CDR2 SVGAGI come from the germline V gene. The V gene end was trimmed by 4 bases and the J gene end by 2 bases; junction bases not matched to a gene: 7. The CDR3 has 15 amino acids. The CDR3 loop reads CASSSGLVGQETQYF. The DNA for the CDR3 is TGTGCCAGCAGTTCCGGACTAGTGGGGCAAGAGACCCAGTACTTC.

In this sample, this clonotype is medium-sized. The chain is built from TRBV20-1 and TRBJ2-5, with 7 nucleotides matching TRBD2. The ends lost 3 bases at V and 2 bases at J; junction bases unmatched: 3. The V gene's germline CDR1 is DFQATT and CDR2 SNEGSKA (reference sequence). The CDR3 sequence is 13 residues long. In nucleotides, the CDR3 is TGCAGTGCTAGTGCCGGGGGGCAAGAGACCCAGTACTTC. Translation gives CSASAGGQETQYF.

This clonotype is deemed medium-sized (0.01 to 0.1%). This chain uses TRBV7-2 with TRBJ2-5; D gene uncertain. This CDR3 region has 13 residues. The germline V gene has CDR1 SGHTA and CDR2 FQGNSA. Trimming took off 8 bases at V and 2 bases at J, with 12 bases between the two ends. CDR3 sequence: CASSPSVQETQYF. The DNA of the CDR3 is TGTGCCAGCTCCCCCTCTGTTCAAGAGACCCAGTACTTC.

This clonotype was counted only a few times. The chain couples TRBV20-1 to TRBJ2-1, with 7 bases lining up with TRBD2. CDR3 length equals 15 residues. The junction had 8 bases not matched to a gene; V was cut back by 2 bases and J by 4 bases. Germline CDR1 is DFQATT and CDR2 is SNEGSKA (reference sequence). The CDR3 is CSARHLLAAYNEQFF. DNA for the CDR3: TGCAGTGCTAGACACCTTCTAGCGGCTTACAATGAGCAGTTCTTC.

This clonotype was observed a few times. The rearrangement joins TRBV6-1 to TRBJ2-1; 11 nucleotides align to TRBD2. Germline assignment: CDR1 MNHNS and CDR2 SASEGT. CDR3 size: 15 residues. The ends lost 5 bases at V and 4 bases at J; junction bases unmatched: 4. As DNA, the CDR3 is TGTGCCAGCAGTCGGGGACTAGCGGAATACAATGAGCAGTTCTTC. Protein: CASSRGLAEYNEQFF.

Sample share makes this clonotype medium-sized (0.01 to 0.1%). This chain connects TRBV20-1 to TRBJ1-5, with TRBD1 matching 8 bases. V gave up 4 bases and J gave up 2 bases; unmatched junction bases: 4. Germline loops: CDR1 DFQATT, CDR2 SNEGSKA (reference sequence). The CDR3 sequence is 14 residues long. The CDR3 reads CSATDRVRNQPQHF. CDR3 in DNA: TGCAGTGCTACGGACAGGGTCCGCAATCAGCCCCAGCATTTT.

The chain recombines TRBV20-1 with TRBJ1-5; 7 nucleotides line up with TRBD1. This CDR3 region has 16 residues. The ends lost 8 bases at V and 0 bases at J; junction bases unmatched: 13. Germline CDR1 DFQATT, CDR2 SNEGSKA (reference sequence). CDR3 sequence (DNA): TGCAGTTCATCATCCGGGACAGCGAATAGCAATCAGCCCCAGCATTTT. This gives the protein CSSSSGTANSNQPQHF.

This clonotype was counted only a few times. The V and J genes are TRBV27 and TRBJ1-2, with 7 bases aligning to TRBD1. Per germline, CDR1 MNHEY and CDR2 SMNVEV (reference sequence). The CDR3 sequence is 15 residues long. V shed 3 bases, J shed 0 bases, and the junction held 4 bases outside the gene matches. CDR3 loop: CASSFLGQTNYGYTF. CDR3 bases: TGTGCCAGCAGTTTCTTGGGACAGACTAACTATGGCTACACCTTC.

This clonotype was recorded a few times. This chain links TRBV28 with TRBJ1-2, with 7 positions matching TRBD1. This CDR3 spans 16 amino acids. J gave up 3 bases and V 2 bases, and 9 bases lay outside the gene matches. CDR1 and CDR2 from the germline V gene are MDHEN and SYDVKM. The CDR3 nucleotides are TGTGCCAGCAGTTTAGTGGCAGGGGGATCTCACTATGGCTACACCTTC. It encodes CASSLVAGGSHYGYTF.

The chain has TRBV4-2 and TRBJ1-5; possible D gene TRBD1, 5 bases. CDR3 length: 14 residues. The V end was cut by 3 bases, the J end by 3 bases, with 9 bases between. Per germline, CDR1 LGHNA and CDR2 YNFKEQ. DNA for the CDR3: TGTGCCAGCAGCCATCAGGGTACCAATCAGCCCCAGCATTTT. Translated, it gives CASSHQGTNQPQHF.

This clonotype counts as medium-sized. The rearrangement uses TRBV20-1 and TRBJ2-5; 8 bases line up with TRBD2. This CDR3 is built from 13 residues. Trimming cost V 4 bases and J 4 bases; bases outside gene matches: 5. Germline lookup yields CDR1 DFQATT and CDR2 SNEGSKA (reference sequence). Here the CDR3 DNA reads TGCAGTGCTACTTTACTAGCGGCAGAGACCCAGTACTTC. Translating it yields CSATLLAAETQYF.

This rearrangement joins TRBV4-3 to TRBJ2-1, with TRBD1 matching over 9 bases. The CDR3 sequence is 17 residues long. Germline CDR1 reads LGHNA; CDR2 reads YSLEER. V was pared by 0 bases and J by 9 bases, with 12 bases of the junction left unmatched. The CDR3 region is CASSQDRGQGGYGEQFF. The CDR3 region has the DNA TGCGCCAGCAGCCAAGATAGGGGACAGGGCGGTTACGGTGAGCAGTTCTTC.

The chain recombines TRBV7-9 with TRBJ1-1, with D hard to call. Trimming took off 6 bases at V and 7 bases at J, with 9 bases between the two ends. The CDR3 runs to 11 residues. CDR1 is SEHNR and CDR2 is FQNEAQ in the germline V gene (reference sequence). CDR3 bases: TGTGCCAGCAGTCTAATGAATGAAGCTTTCTTT. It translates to CASSLMNEAFF.

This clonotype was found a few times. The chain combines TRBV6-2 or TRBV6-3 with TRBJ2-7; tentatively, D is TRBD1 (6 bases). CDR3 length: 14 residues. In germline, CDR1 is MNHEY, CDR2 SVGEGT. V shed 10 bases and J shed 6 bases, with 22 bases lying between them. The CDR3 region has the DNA TGTGCCACCGTCAACTCCCTCAGGGGCGGCGAGCAGTACTTC. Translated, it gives CATVNSLRGGEQYF.

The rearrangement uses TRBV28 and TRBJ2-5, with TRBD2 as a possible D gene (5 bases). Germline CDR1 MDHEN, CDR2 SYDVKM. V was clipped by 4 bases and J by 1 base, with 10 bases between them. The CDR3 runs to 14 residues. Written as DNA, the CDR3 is TGTGCCAGCAGTTCAAGGAGCGGCCAAGAGACCCAGTACTTC. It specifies CASSSRSGQETQYF.

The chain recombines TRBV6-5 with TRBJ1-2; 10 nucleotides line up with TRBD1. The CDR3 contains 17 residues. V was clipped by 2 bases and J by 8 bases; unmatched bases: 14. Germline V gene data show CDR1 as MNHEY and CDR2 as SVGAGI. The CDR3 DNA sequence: TGTGCCAGCAGTTACGGGACAGGGGAAATCCGATTTTGGGGCTACACCTTC. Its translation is CASSYGTGEIRFWGYTF.

The CDR3 DNA sequence: TGTGCCAGCAGTTACCCCCGCGGACAGGGGGCTGGGAACACTGAAGCTTTCTTT. Encoded protein: CASSYPRGQGAGNTEAFF. The gene calls are TRBV6-6 and TRBJ1-1; 11 nucleotides line up with TRBD1. The CDR3 has 18 residues. Looked up from germline, CDR1 is MNHNY and CDR2 is SVGAGI (reference sequence). The J segment lost 1 base and the V segment lost 2 bases, leaving 9 bases of the junction unmatched.